This T cell receptor beta chain comes out of a study of early T cells in non-severe SARS-CoV-2 infection (dated by TCRdb to about 2021). General notes on the study: Bulk RNA from unsorted whole blood was used for TCR sequencing, so alpha and beta chains could not be paired.

The library came from 5' RACE. The instrument was a NextSeq 500. To correct for sequencing error and PCR bias, the TCR library protocol tagged individual cDNA molecules with unique molecular identifiers. Sequencing covered both TCR alpha and beta chains, and within each sample the abundances of alpha and beta sequences were tightly co-correlated. For the original study's pipeline: Decombinator V4 was used to perform V gene, J gene and CDR3 annotation of TCR sequences. Expanded TCRs were defined as changing significantly between any two time points under a Poisson model with p below 0.0001. TCR abundances were normalised to the total number of TCRs sequenced per sample and expressed as counts per million. MAIT TCRs were defined by TRAV1-2 paired with TRAJ12, TRAJ20 or TRAJ33, and iNKT TCRs by TRAV10 paired with TRAJ18. VDJdb, accessed 1 November 2021, was searched for CMV, EBV and SARS-CoV-2 annotated TCRs, with TCRs annotated for multiple antigens excluded. TCRdb itself trimmed the public reads at Q25 with fastp, ran MiXCR and retained productive beta chains. Every distinct CDR3 protein forms one entry, paired with its most common genes and DNA. The V and J calls reflect TCRdb's pipeline rather than the authors' work. Across this sample there are some 66,000 distinct CDR3 sequences, with approximately 13% seen only once. Roughly 8.3% of the sample is held by the ten biggest clonotypes.

V is pruned by 4 bases and J by 3 bases, leaving 7 bases of the junction without a gene match. The germline V gene yields SGHRS for CDR1 and YFSETQ for CDR2. Including the terminal cysteine and phenylalanine, the CDR3 comprises 16 residues. CDR3 DNA only is kept here, 48 bases in frame from base 1. Here is what the overall study found, with its caveats: VDJdb matching was skewed toward anti-spike CD8 responses, so virus-specific expansions were likely underestimated and private and CD4 specificities were missed.

This was a case-control study nested in a cohort of healthcare workers in London, UK, who had nasopharyngeal swab PCR tests and blood samples taken every week. Healthcare workers were recruited during the week of the UK lockdown, between 23 and 31 March 2020, and followed weekly for up to roughly 15 weeks. As concerns this clonotype: No antigen is known for it. No much larger clone is present one base from it, and per-base qualities are unavailable.

What was sequenced was whole blood. The clonotype was recovered from an adult who was a healthcare worker with PCR-confirmed SARS-CoV-2 infection or an uninfected control (not recorded which). This receptor chain uses TRBV5-1 and TRBJ2-7; the central 13 bases match TRBD2. The CDR3 is CASSRTGTSGIYEQYF. In nucleotide form, the sequence is TGCGCCAGCAGCAGAACCGGGACTAGCGGGATCTACGAGCAGTACTTC.